This T cell receptor beta chain originates from a study of blood T cells in healthy people across ages. Study information: The capture of about one barcoded beta molecule per two T cells was achieved by template switching.

Through a sample-barcoded 5' primer and a J-beta primer mix, a second PCR was run for roughly 7 to 12 cycles. TCRdb fed the 5' RACE reads into MiXCR, producing one record per CDR3 protein. The sample includes about 640,000 distinct CDR3 sequences, roughly three fifths seen only once; the top ten take roughly 34%. This CDR3 has 13 amino acids. Germline V gives CDR1 SGHTA, CDR2 FQGNSA. The sequenced sample was blood. V usage is TRBV7-2 and J usage is TRBJ2-5, with D uncertain. The J call may be mistaken, given a closer DNA end match to TRBJ2-4. This clonotype originated in a man aged 55 to 70 in good health. The CDR3: CASSSPLVNIQYF. The CDR3 coding sequence is TGTGCCAGCAGCTCGCCACTTGTAAACATTCAGTACTTC.